These 13 T cell receptor beta chains were sequenced from one sample in a study of early T cells in non-severe SARS-CoV-2 infection. TCRdb used MiXCR to reprocess the 5' RACE reads, holding one entry per CDR3 protein. Among nearly 110,000 distinct CDR3 sequences listed, 11% were seen once. Sequencing used whole blood. Receptor source: an adult who was a healthcare worker with PCR-confirmed SARS-CoV-2 infection or an uninfected control (not recorded which).

V is TRBV6-2 or TRBV6-3 and J is TRBJ1-1; the match to TRBD1 covers 10 bases. The CDR3 is 13 amino acids. After removal of 4 bases from V and 4 bases from J, the junction contained 0 bases not matched to a gene. Per the germline V gene, CDR1 is MNHEY and CDR2 is SVGEGT. The DNA of the CDR3 is TGTGCCAGCAGTTGGGACAGGGGCACTGAAGCTTTCTTT. Residues: CASSWDRGTEAFF.

The rearrangement links TRBV7-2 to TRBJ2-7; D may be TRBD1 (7 bases). The germline V and J ends were trimmed by 0 bases and 2 bases, with 11 bases remaining between them. Germline CDR1 SGHTA, CDR2 FQGNSA. The CDR3 contains 15 residues. CDR3 in amino acids: CASSLATGEAYEQYF. CDR3 nucleotide sequence: TGTGCCAGCAGCTTAGCCACAGGGGAGGCCTACGAGCAGTACTTC. Looking up the rest from reference TRBV7-2 and TRBJ2-7 gives the full variable domain: GAGVSQSPSNKVTEKGKDVELRCDPISGHTALYWYRQSLGQGLEFLIYFQGNSAPDKSGLPSDRFSAERTGGSVSTLTIQRTQQEDSAVYLCASSLATGEAYEQYFGPGTRLTVT.

This clonotype has just a few counts. J is TRBJ2-2 and V is TRBV5-1; D uncertain. Germline loops: CDR1 SGHRS, CDR2 YFSETQ. This CDR3 region has 13 residues. Trimming took 2 bases from V and 8 from J, leaving 10 bases between them. The CDR3 region has the DNA TGCGCCAGCAGCTTTTTGGAAGTTGGGGAGCTGTTTTTT. Its protein product is CASSFLEVGELFF.

This clonotype was detected a few times. The CDR3 does not end in the conserved phenylalanine or tryptophan, so this is likely a read error. V is TRBV7-9 and J is TRBJ2-1; D not certain. CDR3 length equals 12 residues. Germline CDR1 SEHNR, CDR2 FQNEAQ (reference sequence). V lost 2 bases to trimming and J lost 7 bases, with 6 bases between them. Written as DNA, the CDR3 is TGTGCCAGCAGCTTAAGTAAGAATGAGCAGTTCCTC. Its translation is CASSLSKNEQFL.

This clonotype was detected ten times or more. The chain is built from TRBV14 and TRBJ2-7; D might be TRBD2 (6 bases). CDR1 and CDR2 (germline): SGHDN, FVKESK. This CDR3 is 13 amino acids long. The V and J ends lost 5 bases and 1 base respectively, with 9 bases between them. The CDR3 is CASSYGTSYEQYF. CDR3 in DNA: TGTGCCAGCAGCTACGGGACTTCCTACGAGCAGTACTTC.

This clonotype occurred a few times. The V gene is TRBV10-3, the J gene TRBJ2-7, with 9 bases identical to TRBD1. The CDR3 extends over 14 amino acids. The V gene's germline CDR1 is ENHRY and CDR2 SYGVKD. The ends lost 4 bases at V and 6 bases at J; junction bases unmatched: 7. CDR3: CAISVDRGVIEQYF. DNA for the CDR3: TGTGCCATCAGTGTGGACAGGGGAGTAATCGAGCAGTACTTC.

A few counts support this clonotype. The rearrangement uses TRBV9 and TRBJ2-1; 8 bases are a match to TRBD2. The CDR3 sequence is 15 residues long. CDR1 is SGDLS and CDR2 is YYNGEE in the germline V gene. The junction had 7 bases not matched to a gene; V was cut back by 3 bases and J by 5 bases. In DNA form, the CDR3 reads TGTGCCAGCAGCGATGGGACTAGTGTGAACAATGAGCAGTTCTTC. It encodes CASSDGTSVNNEQFF.

The CDR3 DNA reads TGTGCCAGCAGACCCGGGGGGACCACCGGGGAGCTGTTTTTT. Protein: CASRPGGTTGELFF. The chain couples TRBV12-3 or TRBV12-4 to TRBJ2-2, with 7 nucleotides matching TRBD2. This CDR3 region has 14 residues. Trimming cost V 6 bases and J 4 bases; bases outside gene matches: 5.

There are many counts of this clonotype. V is TRBV29-1 and J is TRBJ1-5, with TRBD1 matching 7 bases. Germline V gene data show CDR1 as SQVTM and CDR2 as ANQGSEA. The CDR3 spans 12 residues. V lost 4 bases and J lost 5; bases outside the gene matches: 2. The DNA for the CDR3 is TGCAGCGTTGGGGACAGAGATCAGCCCCAGCATTTT. Protein: CSVGDRDQPQHF.

There are a few counts of this clonotype. V and J are TRBV20-1 and TRBJ1-1, with unresolved D. Trimming shortened V by 0 bases and J by 6 bases, and 5 bases separated the two germline ends. This CDR3 comprises 11 residues. CDR1 and CDR2 from the germline V gene are DFQATT and SNEGSKA (reference sequence). The CDR3 sequence is CSARDGPEAFF. For the CDR3, the DNA is TGCAGTGCTAGAGACGGGCCTGAAGCTTTCTTT.

The rearrangement uses TRBV12-3 or TRBV12-4 and TRBJ2-7; D possibly corresponds to TRBD1 (6 bases). The CDR3 spans 13 residues. V was pared by 8 bases and J by 6 bases, with 17 bases between. The DNA for the CDR3 is TGTGCCAGCCGTTCCGGGACACCATCCGAGCAGTACTTC. Translation: CASRSGTPSEQYF.

The chain employs TRBV3-1 and TRBJ2-3; the match to TRBD2 covers 12 bases. The junction had 3 bases not matched to a gene; V was cut back by 2 bases and J by 6 bases. The V gene's germline CDR1 is LGHDT and CDR2 YNNKEL (reference sequence). CDR3 length equals 15 residues. The CDR3 here is CASSQRLAGVDTQYF. The CDR3 DNA reads TGTGCCAGCAGCCAAAGACTAGCGGGAGTGGATACGCAGTATTTT.

The chain carries TRBV7-9 and TRBJ2-7; 7 bases align to TRBD1. The CDR3 loop spans 15 amino acids. The J segment lost 2 bases and the V segment lost 7 bases, leaving 11 bases of the junction unmatched. Germline values: CDR1 SEHNR, CDR2 FQNEAQ (reference sequence). CDR3 in amino acids: CASTQPRDSPYEQYF. CDR3 DNA: TGTGCCAGCACCCAGCCCCGGGACAGTCCCTACGAGCAGTACTTC. Filled out from reference TRBV7-9 and TRBJ2-7, the complete variable domain reads DTGVSQNPRHKITKRGQNVTFRCDPISEHNRLYWYRQTLGQGPEFLTYFQNEAQLEKSRLLSDRFSAERPKGSFSTLEIQRTEQGDSAMYLCASTQPRDSPYEQYFGPGTRLTVT.